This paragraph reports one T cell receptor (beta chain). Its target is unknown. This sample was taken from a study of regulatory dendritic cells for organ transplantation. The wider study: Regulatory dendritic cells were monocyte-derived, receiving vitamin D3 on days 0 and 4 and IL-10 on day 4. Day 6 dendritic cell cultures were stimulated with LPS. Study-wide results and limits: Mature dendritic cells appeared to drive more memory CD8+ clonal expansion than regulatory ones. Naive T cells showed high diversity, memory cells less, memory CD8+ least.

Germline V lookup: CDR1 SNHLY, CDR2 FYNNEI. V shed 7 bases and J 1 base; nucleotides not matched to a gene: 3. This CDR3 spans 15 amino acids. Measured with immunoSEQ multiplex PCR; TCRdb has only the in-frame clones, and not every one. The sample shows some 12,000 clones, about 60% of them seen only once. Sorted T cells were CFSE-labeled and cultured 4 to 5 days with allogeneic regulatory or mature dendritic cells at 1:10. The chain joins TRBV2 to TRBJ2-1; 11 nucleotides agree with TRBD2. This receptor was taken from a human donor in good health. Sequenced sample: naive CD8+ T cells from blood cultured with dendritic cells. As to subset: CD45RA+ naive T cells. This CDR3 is CASTLAGGSYNEQFF. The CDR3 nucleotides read TGTGCCAGCACTTTAGCGGGGGGGTCCTACAATGAGCAGTTCTTC.